A selection of T cell receptor beta chains follows, all from one sample in a study of T cell responses to AZD1222 COVID-19 vaccine. Produced via immunoSEQ multiplex PCR; TCRdb's table is partial and in-frame only. In the table there are 160,000 or so clones, 88% of which are singletons. Sequencing was performed on peripheral blood, taken on day 0 of AZD1222 vaccination. Source of these receptors: an adult in good health. Each CDR3 is given with its conserved first and last residue. D genes are given only for firm matches. Clone size appears in some rows only: once, few, many, or a class for an expanded clone.

>NA|TRBV7-6|TRBJ1-1|NA|16
TGTGCCAGCAGCCCGAGGTGGAAGGGATCGGGCACTGAAGCTTTCTTT
CASSPRWKGSGTEAFF
>NA|TRBV2|TRBJ1-3|NA|13
TGTGCCAGCAGGACAGCTCTCGGAAACACCATATATTTT
CASRTALGNTIYF
>NA|TRBV4-3|TRBJ1-1|NA|14
TGCGCCAGCAGCTGGGGCAGTGTGAACACTGAAGCTTTCTTT
CASSWGSVNTEAFF
>NA|TRBV3-1/TRBV3-2|TRBJ1-3|TRBD1|17
TGTGCCAGCAGCCAAAGGACAGGCGGCTACTCTGGAAACACCATATATTTT
CASSQRTGGYSGNTIYF
>NA|TRBV28|TRBJ1-2|TRBD1|14
TGTGCCAGCAGTAAGGACAGGAGGAACTATGGCTACACCTTC
CASSKDRRNYGYTF
>NA|TRBV20-1|TRBJ2-7|NA|12
TGCAGTGCTAGTTATGGCTCCTACGAGCAGTACTTC
CSASYGSYEQYF
>NA|TRBV6-5|TRBJ2-2|NA|12
TGTGCCAGCAGTCTCCCCGTAGGGGAGCTGTTTTTT
CASSLPVGELFF
>NA|TRBV28|TRBJ2-1|NA|14
TGTGCCAGCAGGGGGGCAGTATCCTACAATGAGCAGTTCTTC
CASRGAVSYNEQFF
>NA|TRBV28|TRBJ2-2|NA|15
TGTGCCAGCAGTCGTCCGCCGACGAACACCGGGGAGCTGTTTTTT
CASSRPPTNTGELFF
>once|TRBV11-2|TRBJ1-3|NA|18
TGTGCCAGCAGCTTAGAGGTCCGGGGACGGAGCTCTGGAAACACCATATATTTT
CASSLEVRGRSSGNTIYF
>NA|TRBV5-6|TRBJ1-5|TRBD1|13
TGTGCCAGCAGCCCTGACAGGGGTCAGCCCCAGCATTTT
CASSPDRGQPQHF
>NA|TRBV18|TRBJ2-3|NA|13
TGTGCCAGCGCTCTTGGGGGACGGGATACGCAGTATTTT
CASALGGRDTQYF
>NA|TRBV2|TRBJ2-7|NA|13
TGTGCCAGCGAGAGAGACATACTATACGAGCAGTACTTC
CASERDILYEQYF
>NA|TRBV5-8|TRBJ1-5|NA|15
TGTGCCAGCAGCCCAGGGATCGTCTCCAATCAGCCCCAGCATTTT
CASSPGIVSNQPQHF
>NA|TRBV9|TRBJ2-2|TRBD1|18
TGTGCCAGCAGCGTTTCATCTTGGGGACAGGGAAGATCCGGGGAGCTGTTTTTT
CASSVSSWGQGRSGELFF
>once|TRBV5-6|TRBJ2-1|TRBD2|14
TGTGCCAGCAGCTTGGTAGCGGGACCCAATGAGCAGTTCTTC
CASSLVAGPNEQFF
>NA|TRBV24-1|TRBJ2-1|NA|18
TGTGCCACCAGTGATTTGCCCCGACAGGGACTTACCTACAATGAGCAGTTCTTC
CATSDLPRQGLTYNEQFF
>NA|TRBV7-8|TRBJ2-1|NA|12
TGTGCCAGCACCATGACTTTGGATGAGCAGTTCTTC
CASTMTLDEQFF
>once|TRBV6-5|TRBJ2-1|NA|14
TGTGCCAGCGCGGGGCACACTCTCACCAATGAGCAGTTCTTC
CASAGHTLTNEQFF
>NA|TRBV7-9|TRBJ2-2|NA|15
TGTGCCTTAATGATGGTAGCGGCTGGGGCCGGGGAGCTGTTTTTT
CALMMVAAGAGELFF
>many|TRBV27|TRBJ2-3|NA|14
TGTGCCAGCAATTTCGACACAAACACAGATACGCAGTATTTT
CASNFDTNTDTQYF
>NA|TRBV5-4|TRBJ1-3|NA|17
TGTGCCAGCAGCCCGGCCCCTCAGGGCAGCTCTGGAAACACCATATATTTT
CASSPAPQGSSGNTIYF
>NA|TRBV28|TRBJ1-1|TRBD1|15
TGTGCCAGCAGTTTATTAGGGACAGGGGAAGCCGAAGCTTTCTTT
CASSLLGTGEAEAFF
>NA|TRBV10-3|TRBJ1-1|NA|17
TGTGCCATCAGTGAGTCGGCTGGCCTCATCGGGCACACTGAAGCTTTCTTT
CAISESAGLIGHTEAFF
>few|TRBV5-1|TRBJ2-7|NA|13
TGCGCCAGCAGCCATGGACAGACCTATGTGCAGTACTTC
CASSHGQTYVQYF
>NA|TRBV24-1|TRBJ1-2|TRBD1|13
TGTGCCACCAGTGCCACAGGGGGGAATGGCTACACCTTC
CATSATGGNGYTF
>once|TRBV28|TRBJ2-3|TRBD2|14
TGTGCCAGCAACACGGGGGGTAGCACAGATACGCAGTATTTT
CASNTGGSTDTQYF
>NA|TRBV29-1|TRBJ1-2|NA|15
TGCAGCGGAGAATTTCGGGGAAAGAAGTATGAGGGCTACACCTTC
CSGEFRGKKYEGYTF
>NA|TRBV11-3|TRBJ2-1|NA|15
TGTGCCAGCAGCTCGACAGGCGACCCTTTGAATGAGCAGTTCTTC
CASSSTGDPLNEQFF
>once|TRBV6-5|TRBJ1-1|NA|13
TGTGCCAGGCCGGACGGGGGGAACACTGAAGCTTTCTTT
CARPDGGNTEAFF
>NA|TRBV28|TRBJ1-2|NA|15
TGTGCCAGCAGTTTAACGGCCCCCGTCGAGGGGGGCTACACCTTC
CASSLTAPVEGGYTF
>NA|TRBV28|TRBJ2-3|TRBD2|17
TGTGCCAGCAGTCCACTAACTAGCGGTAGTAGGGCAGATACGCAGTATTTT
CASSPLTSGSRADTQYF
>NA|TRBV28|TRBJ1-1|NA|15
TGTGCCAGCACCCTTAGAGGAGGGCAAGGGACTGAAGCTTTCTTT
CASTLRGGQGTEAFF
>NA|TRBV4-2|TRBJ1-1|NA|15
TGTGCCAGCAGCCTCAGTCGGACCGCTTATTCTGAAGCTTTCTTT
CASSLSRTAYSEAFF
>few|TRBV18|TRBJ1-6|TRBD1|16
TGTGCCAGCTCACCATCACAGGGGGCGACTAATTCACCCCTCCACTTT
CASSPSQGATNSPLHF
>NA|TRBV12-3/TRBV12-4|TRBJ1-2|NA|13
TGTGCCAGCCGCGAGGGCCTCAACTATGGCTACACCTTC
CASREGLNYGYTF
>NA|TRBV7-8|TRBJ1-2|TRBD1|17
TGTGCCAGCAGCCCAGCCTTACCGGGACAGGGAATCAGTGGCTACACCTTC
CASSPALPGQGISGYTF
>NA|TRBV6-2/TRBV6-3|TRBJ2-2|TRBD2|15
TGTGCCAGCAGTCGACTAGCGGGGGGGCCCGGGGAGCTGTTTTTT
CASSRLAGGPGELFF
>NA|TRBV6-4|TRBJ2-2|TRBD2|15
TGTGCCAGCACCTCGACTAGCGGGAACACCGGGGAGCTGTTTTTT
CASTSTSGNTGELFF
>NA|TRBV4-3|TRBJ2-6|NA|16
TGCGCCAGCAGCCAAGCTCAGGCCTCTGGGGCCAACGTCCTGACTTTC
CASSQAQASGANVLTF
>NA|TRBV5-1|TRBJ2-1|TRBD2|16
TGCGCCAGCAGAGAGAGGGGCGGGAGGGCCGACAATGAGCAGTTCTTC
CASRERGGRADNEQFF
>NA|TRBV28|TRBJ1-1|TRBD1|15
TGTGCCAGCAGTTCGCCTGCAGGGGGGGGCACTGAAGCTTTCTTT
CASSSPAGGGTEAFF
>NA|TRBV21-1|TRBJ2-2|NA|16
TGTGCCAGCTCTCCTCGGAGGCAGGGGAGAACCGGGGAGCTGTTTTTT
CASSPRRQGRTGELFF
>NA|TRBV5-1|TRBJ2-1|NA|14
TGCGCCAGCAGCTGGGGGACCGGGGCGAATGAGCAGTTCTTC
CASSWGTGANEQFF